This TCR beta chain appears in the sequencing data of a study of CD4+ T cells in melanoma. V gave up 7 bases and J gave up 4 bases; unmatched junction bases: 14. The CDR3 runs 16 residues. Germline V lookup: CDR1 LNHNV, CDR2 YYDKDF (reference sequence). Details on this clone: The antigen remains undetermined.

Points from the study as a whole: Reportedly, melanoma neoantigen-specific CD4+ T cells showed varied differentiation states. A reported correlation linked neoantigen-specific CD4+ T cells to CD8+, macrophage and B cell function.

Sequencing was performed with immunoSEQ multiplex PCR; in TCRdb, only in-frame clones are kept and a portion is missing. The data contain roughly 110,000 clones, 92% of them singletons. Sequencing input: peripheral blood. This receptor was identified in a human donor with melanoma. The chain combines TRBV15 with TRBJ2-3; TRBD1 matches at 7 bases. CDR3 in amino acids: CATNQGDTSVADTQYF. The CDR3 nucleotides are TGTGCCACCAACCAGGGGGATACTAGTGTCGCAGATACGCAGTATTTT. The variable domain in full, with the rest retrieved from reference TRBV15 and TRBJ2-3, is DAMVIQNPRYQVTQFGKPVTLSCSQTLNHNVMYWYQQKSSQAPKLLFHYYDKDFNNEADTPDNFQSRRPNTSFCFLDIRSPGLGDTAMYLCATNQGDTSVADTQYFGPGTRLTVL.